This entry concerns a single TCR beta chain. Its recognized antigen is unknown. The sample holds no much larger clone one base away, and base qualities are not on file. This entry comes from a study of radiotherapy plus CTLA-4 blockade in lung cancer (dated by TCRdb to 2017 to 2018). As for the study more broadly: Objective responses occurred in approximately 19% of enrolled patients, and 25% to 40% achieved disease control.

The germline V gene gives CDR1 as SGHTA and CDR2 as FQGTGA. The junction shows trimming of 5 bases on V and 1 base on J, plus 10 bases between the germline ends. From its cysteine to its phenylalanine, the CDR3 spans 14 amino acids. Only CDR3 DNA remains: 42 bases, in frame from the first base. Libraries were made using the immunoSEQ multiplex PCR assay. Drawn from immuneACCESS, this table holds only the in-frame rearrangements with V and J called that TCRdb kept. Clones are partly lost; checked studies trace under half to an unresolved V gene and leave the rest unexplained. The sample table lists 95,000 to 150,000 clones, 85% to 90% of them with a count of one. The ten most abundant clones make up approximately 7% of the sample. The study evaluated CTLA-4 blockade (ipilimumab) given together with focal radiation therapy in patients who had chemo-refractory metastatic non-small-cell lung cancer. What the study reported, not specific to this receptor: Early dynamic changes in blood T cell clones, together with increased serum interferon-beta after radiation, were reported as the strongest predictors of response. TCR clones derived from tumors expanded in peripheral blood after treatment with radiotherapy and ipilimumab.

The V and J genes are TRBV7-3 and TRBJ2-3; the best D guess is TRBD2, with 6 bases matching. Sequenced here: peripheral blood, sampled from a patient treated with radiotherapy plus ipilimumab. This clonotype originated in a human donor with non-small cell lung cancer that progressed on radiotherapy plus ipilimumab. The DNA reads TGTGCCAGCAGCCGCGGAGGGGGCACAGATACGCAGTATTTT. The translation is CASSRGGGTDTQYF.